A selection of T cell receptor beta chains follows, all from one sample in a study of vaccination and CD4 T cells after COVID-19. A single record per CDR3 protein comes from TCRdb applying MiXCR to the PCR reads. Of 6,000 to 7,500 distinct CDR3 sequences in the sample, roughly 40% were seen once. No cognate antigen is known for these TCRs. Sample: CD4+ T cells from blood, cultured in vitro. The receptors derive from a human donor in good health. The CDR3 runs from the conserved cysteine through the conserved F or W.

j_gene,v_gene,CDR3aa
TRBJ1-2,TRBV12-3/TRBV12-4,CASGERVGGYTF
TRBJ1-5,TRBV6-1,CASSEASVSQHF
TRBJ2-1,TRBV5-4,CASSTKTVTYNEQFF
TRBJ2-7,TRBV5-1,CASSLGTSGGAEYF
TRBJ1-2,TRBV6-1,CASGYPGDYGYTF
TRBJ1-1,TRBV6-1,CASTLTVVNTEAFF
TRBJ2-3,TRBV10-1,CASSQERPDTQYF
TRBJ2-5,TRBV19,CASSGETQYF
TRBJ1-5,TRBV7-9,CASTATGGGSQPQHF
TRBJ1-5,TRBV20-1,CSAAMGPPNQPQHF
TRBJ1-5,TRBV7-9,CASSLEAGRGNQPQHF
TRBJ2-2,TRBV6-1,CAISGRLAGGNTGELFF
TRBJ1-5,TRBV11-2,CASSLVRVTEGQPQHF
TRBJ1-2,TRBV30,CAWGNYRVYGYTF
TRBJ2-5,TRBV11-2,CASSRGGTDLQETQYF
TRBJ1-1,TRBV19,CASSPGKGAKNTEAFF
TRBJ2-2,TRBV7-6,CASSLSQGLTGELFF
TRBJ1-5,TRBV25-1,CATSEGNQPQHF
TRBJ1-5,TRBV7-9,CASSRDGGSQHF
TRBJ1-5,TRBV4-1,CASSPEGQGLQPQHF
TRBJ1-2,TRBV18,CASSRRTDYGYTF
TRBJ1-1,TRBV6-1,CATKGAMNTEAFF
TRBJ1-5,TRBV19,CASSYNNQPQHF
TRBJ1-3,TRBV20-1,CSARAGRAATGNTIYF
TRBJ2-5,TRBV20-1,CSARQDAGGLETQYF
TRBJ1-1,TRBV30,CAWSKKGNTEAFF
TRBJ1-1,TRBV7-8,CAIQGALDTEAFF
TRBJ1-6,TRBV27,CASRTKGSSYNSPLHF
TRBJ2-7,TRBV30,CAWRGGAHEQYF
TRBJ2-7,TRBV7-9,CASRRDRNEQYF
TRBJ1-6,TRBV11-2,CASSLTGIEPLHF
TRBJ2-5,TRBV6-5,CASSYVGGETQYF
TRBJ1-5,TRBV20-1,CSVKRTANQPQHF
TRBJ2-3,TRBV4-1,CASSQALASASTDTQYF
TRBJ2-7,TRBV6-1,CASSEVLQYEQYF
TRBJ1-5,TRBV6-5,CASSLSSYSNQPQHF
TRBJ2-5,TRBV27,CASSFSRFETQYF
TRBJ2-3,TRBV7-9,CASNQAGLSGGHTDTQYF
TRBJ1-1,TRBV27,CASSRGPFTEAFF
TRBJ2-2,TRBV20-1,CSARDVGERGVGTGELFF
TRBJ1-5,TRBV12-3/TRBV12-4,CASSKTGRFQPQHF
TRBJ1-1,TRBV6-1,CASSTIGEEAFF
TRBJ2-5,TRBV6-1,CASTVRRAVQETQYF
TRBJ1-5,TRBV27,CASSFGVGNQPQHF
TRBJ2-1,TRBV19,CASKERDRGNEQFF
TRBJ2-1,TRBV29-1,CSAARTSGYNEQFF
TRBJ1-1,TRBV5-8,CASTFEQGGGHVWNTEAFF
TRBJ1-2,TRBV7-3,CASSLEATGLDGYTF
TRBJ2-1,TRBV2,CASRGQGNEQFF
TRBJ2-2,TRBV29-1,CSVRDGNTGELFF
TRBJ1-1,TRBV18,CASSLSERVGSTEAFF
TRBJ1-1,TRBV6-5,CASSYLQGNTEAFF
TRBJ1-2,TRBV19,CASSQLGKGQGGGYTF
TRBJ1-1,TRBV27,CASSFPGSTEAFF